The rows below give T cell receptor beta chains drawn from one sample of a study of beta chain features in type 1 diabetes. Clones were read by immunoSEQ multiplex PCR, and TCRdb kept only the in-frame ones, dropping some. The sample has about 260,000 clones; around 21% are singletons. Sequencing was performed on naive CD4+ T cells from blood. The source of these receptors is a woman in her thirties or forties with type 1 diabetes. The conserved cysteine and the conserved F or W are not part of the CDR3 here. Each record gives: V gene, CDR3 protein.

v_gene: TRBV4-3; CDR3aa: ASSQVAGGDLNYGYT
v_gene: TRBV10-3; CDR3aa: AARGYGSMGEQY
v_gene: TRBV9; CDR3aa: ASSGGGSYEQY
v_gene: TRBV7-9; CDR3aa: ASSLAGTGGETQY
v_gene: TRBV20-1; CDR3aa: SAGGTEAF
v_gene: TRBV9; CDR3aa: ASSVMGAGGYNEQF
v_gene: TRBV9; CDR3aa: ASSTTGPIYGYT
v_gene: TRBV5-1; CDR3aa: ASRLGQGNTGELF
v_gene: TRBV5-1; CDR3aa: ASSQDRAVGYT
v_gene: TRBV30; CDR3aa: AWSVAGVTADTQY
v_gene: TRBV5-4; CDR3aa: ASSFQRGWQETQY
v_gene: TRBV9; CDR3aa: ASSERGEGGTGANVLT
v_gene: TRBV4-2; CDR3aa: ASSQDGAQGEKLF
v_gene: TRBV29-1; CDR3aa: SVVRGSVSNEQY
v_gene: TRBV5-1; CDR3aa: ASQQGAYNEQF
v_gene: TRBV28; CDR3aa: ASRRDRGDSQPQH
v_gene: TRBV7-3; CDR3aa: ASSPSGMDEQY
v_gene: TRBV29-1; CDR3aa: SVARDRWETQY
v_gene: TRBV5-1; CDR3aa: ASSMEGAGEKLF
v_gene: TRBV6-6; CDR3aa: ASTGLAGGSDTQY
v_gene: TRBV5-6; CDR3aa: ASSFAGAEYGYT
v_gene: TRBV5-1; CDR3aa: ASSLARSGENIQY
v_gene: TRBV29-1; CDR3aa: SVVPDRETQY
v_gene: TRBV13; CDR3aa: ASSSYNEQF
v_gene: TRBV13; CDR3aa: ASSLDDRGSSPLH
v_gene: TRBV2; CDR3aa: ASTEGRALH
v_gene: TRBV20-1; CDR3aa: SAYGNTEAF
v_gene: TRBV14; CDR3aa: ASSPRTGDGYT